The text below deals with one T cell receptor beta chain. This sample is drawn from a study of blood T cell repertoires in COVID-19. Across the whole study: Some COVID-19 samples were acute and others convalescent; all came from the United States, Italy and Spain.

Which cohort a participant joined came from the clinical history participants gave. The CDR3 totals 16 residues. Trimming removed 6 bases from V and 6 bases from J; junction bases left unmatched: 9. Source study methods: The assay estimated nucleated cells by amplifying reference gene primers. Assay: immunoSEQ multiplex PCR; the TCRdb copy retains only in-frame clones and omits some. Clone size and the V and J calls come from that table; the DNA yielded D and trimming. The sample consists of roughly 200,000 clones, approximately 86% of them appearing once. This clonotype originated in a woman in her fifties or sixties with acute COVID-19. The rearrangement joins TRBV6-7 to TRBJ2-3; 13 nucleotides match TRBD2. TRBV6-7 is treated as an ORF (open reading frame) with a function not yet certain. The sequenced sample consisted of PBMCs or T cells enriched from blood (not recorded which). In DNA, the CDR3 is TGTGCCAGCAGACCGGGACTAGCGGGAAGGTCGGATACGCAGTATTTT. Protein sequence: CASRPGLAGRSDTQYF.